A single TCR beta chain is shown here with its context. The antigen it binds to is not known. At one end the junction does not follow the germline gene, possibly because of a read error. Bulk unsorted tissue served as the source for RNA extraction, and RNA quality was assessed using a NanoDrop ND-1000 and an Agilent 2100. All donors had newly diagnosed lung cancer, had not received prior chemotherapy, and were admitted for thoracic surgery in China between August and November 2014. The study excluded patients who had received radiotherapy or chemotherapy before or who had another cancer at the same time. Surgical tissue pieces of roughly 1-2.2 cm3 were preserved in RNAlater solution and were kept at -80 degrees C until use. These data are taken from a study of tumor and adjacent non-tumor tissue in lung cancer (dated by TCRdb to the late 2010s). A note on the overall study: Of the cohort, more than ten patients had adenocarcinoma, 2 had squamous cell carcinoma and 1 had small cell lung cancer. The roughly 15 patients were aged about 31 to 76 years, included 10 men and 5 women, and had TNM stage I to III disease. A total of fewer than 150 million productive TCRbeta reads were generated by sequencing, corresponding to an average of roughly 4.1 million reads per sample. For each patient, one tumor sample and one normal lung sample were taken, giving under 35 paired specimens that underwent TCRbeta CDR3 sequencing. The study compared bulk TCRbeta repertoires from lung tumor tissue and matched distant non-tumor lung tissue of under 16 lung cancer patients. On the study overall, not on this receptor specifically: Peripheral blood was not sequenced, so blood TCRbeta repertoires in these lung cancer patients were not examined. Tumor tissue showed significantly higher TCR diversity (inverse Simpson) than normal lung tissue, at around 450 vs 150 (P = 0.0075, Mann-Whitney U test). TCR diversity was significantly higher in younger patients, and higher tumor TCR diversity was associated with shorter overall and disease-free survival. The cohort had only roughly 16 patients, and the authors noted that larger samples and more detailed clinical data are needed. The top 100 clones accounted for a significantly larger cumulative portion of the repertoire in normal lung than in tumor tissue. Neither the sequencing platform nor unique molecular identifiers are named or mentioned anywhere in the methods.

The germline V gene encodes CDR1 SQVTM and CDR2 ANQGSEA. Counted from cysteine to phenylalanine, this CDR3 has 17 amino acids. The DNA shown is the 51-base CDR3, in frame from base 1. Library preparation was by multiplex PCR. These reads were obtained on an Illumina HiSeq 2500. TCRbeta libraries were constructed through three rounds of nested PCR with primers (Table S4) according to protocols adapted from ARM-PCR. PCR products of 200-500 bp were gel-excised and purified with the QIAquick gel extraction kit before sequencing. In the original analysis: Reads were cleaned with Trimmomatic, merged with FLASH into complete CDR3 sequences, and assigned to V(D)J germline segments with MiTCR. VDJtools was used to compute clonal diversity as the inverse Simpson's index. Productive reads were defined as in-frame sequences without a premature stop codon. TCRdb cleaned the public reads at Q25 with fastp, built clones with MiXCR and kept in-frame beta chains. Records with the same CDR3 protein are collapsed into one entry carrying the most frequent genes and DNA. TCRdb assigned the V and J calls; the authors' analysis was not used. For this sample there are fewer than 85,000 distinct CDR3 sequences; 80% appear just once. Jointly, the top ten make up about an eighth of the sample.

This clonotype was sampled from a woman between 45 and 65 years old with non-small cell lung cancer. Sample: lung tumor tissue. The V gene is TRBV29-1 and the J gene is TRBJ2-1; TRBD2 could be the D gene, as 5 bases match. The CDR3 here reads CRVERSGVLVFYNEQFF. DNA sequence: TGCAGAGTTGAACGCTCCGGGGTTCTTGTATTCTACAATGAGCAGTTCTTC.